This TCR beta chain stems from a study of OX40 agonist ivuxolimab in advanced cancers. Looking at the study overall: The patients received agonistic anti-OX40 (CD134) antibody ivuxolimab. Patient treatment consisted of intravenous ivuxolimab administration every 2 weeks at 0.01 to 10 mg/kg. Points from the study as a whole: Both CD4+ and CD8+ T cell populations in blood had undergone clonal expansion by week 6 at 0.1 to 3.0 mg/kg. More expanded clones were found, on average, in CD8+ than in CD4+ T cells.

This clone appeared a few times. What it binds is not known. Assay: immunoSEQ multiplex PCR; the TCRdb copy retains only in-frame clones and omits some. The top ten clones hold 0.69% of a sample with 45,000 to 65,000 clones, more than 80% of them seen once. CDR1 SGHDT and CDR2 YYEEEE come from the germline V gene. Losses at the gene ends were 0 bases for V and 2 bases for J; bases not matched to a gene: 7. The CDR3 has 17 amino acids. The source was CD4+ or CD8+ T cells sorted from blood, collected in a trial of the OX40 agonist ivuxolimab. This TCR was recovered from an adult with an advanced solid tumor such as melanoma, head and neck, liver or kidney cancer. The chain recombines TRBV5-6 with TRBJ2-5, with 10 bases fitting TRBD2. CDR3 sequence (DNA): TGTGCCAGCAGCTTGGCCGGAGCTAGCGGGGGACAAGAGACCCAGTACTTC. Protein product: CASSLAGASGGQETQYF.